This T cell receptor (beta chain) was sequenced for a study of T cells of healthy individuals. CDR1 is LNHDA, CDR2 SQIVND, per germline (reference sequence). The ends were cut back, 7 bases at V and 3 bases at J, with 7 bases in the middle. This CDR3 contains 12 residues. Via MiXCR, TCRdb re-called the 5' RACE reads, giving one row per CDR3 protein. The sample lists approximately 52,000 distinct CDR3 sequences, roughly 15% occurring once. The chain recombines TRBV19 with TRBJ1-5; unclear D gene. This clonotype was sampled from a human donor in good health. CDR3 in DNA: TGTGCCAGTAATATGATCAATCAGCCCCAGCATTTT. Its translation is CASNMINQPQHF.